The 31 T cell receptor beta chains given below trace back to one sample, sequenced in a study of CD8 T cells in ankylosing spondylitis. TCRdb redid the calling of the 5' RACE reads with MiXCR, one entry per CDR3 protein. The sample consists of 200,000 to 300,000 distinct CDR3 sequences, over 8.5% of them appearing once. Sequencing used blood, either unsorted or a sorted T cell fraction (not recorded which). These receptors all come from a male donor with ankylosing spondylitis or in good health (not recorded which).

This clonotype was detected ten times or more. The chain is built from TRBV20-1 and TRBJ2-3; 7 bases are shared with TRBD2. In germline, CDR1 is DFQATT, CDR2 SNEGSKA (reference sequence). The ends lost 2 bases at V and 4 bases at J; junction bases unmatched: 12. This CDR3 is 16 amino acids long. The DNA of the CDR3 is TGCAGTGCTAGACCCAGTTCTAGCGGCGTCGCAGATACGCAGTATTTT. Protein sequence: CSARPSSSGVADTQYF.

At least ten counts were recorded for this clonotype. This chain links TRBV7-9 with TRBJ2-3; 10 bases line up with TRBD1. V shed 5 bases, J shed 5 bases, and the junction held 7 bases outside the gene matches. This CDR3 contains 15 residues. The germline gives CDR1 SEHNR, CDR2 FQNEAQ (reference sequence). The CDR3 sequence is CASSSDRGHRDTQYF. The CDR3 nucleotides read TGTGCCAGCAGCAGCGACAGGGGGCATAGAGATACGCAGTATTTT. The full variable domain, with the rest looked up from reference TRBV7-9 and TRBJ2-3, is DTGVSQNPRHKITKRGQNVTFRCDPISEHNRLYWYRQTLGQGPEFLTYFQNEAQLEKSRLLSDRFSAERPKGSFSTLEIQRTEQGDSAMYLCASSSDRGHRDTQYFGPGTRLTVL.

This clonotype was recorded at least ten times. V usage is TRBV9 and J usage is TRBJ1-3; D perhaps matches TRBD1 (5 bases). The CDR3 consists of 15 residues. The germline V gene has CDR1 SGDLS and CDR2 YYNGEE. V dropped 2 bases and J dropped 2 bases, with 11 bases sitting between them. As DNA, the CDR3 is TGTGCCAGCAGCGTCGACAGAGAACCTGGAAACACCATATATTTT. Its translation: CASSVDREPGNTIYF. The whole variable domain, remainder taken from reference TRBV9 and TRBJ1-3, is DSGVTQTPKHLITATGQRVTLRCSPRSGDLSVYWYQQSLDQGLQFLIQYYNGEERAKGNILERFSAQQFPDLHSELNLSSLELGDSALYFCASSVDREPGNTIYFGEGSWLTVV.

This clonotype was observed at least ten times. The V gene is TRBV29-1, the J gene TRBJ1-2; weak D call: TRBD1 (5 bases). V was shortened by 4 bases and J by 8 bases, with 14 bases between the two germline ends. The CDR3 runs to 12 residues. Germline loops: CDR1 SQVTM, CDR2 ANQGSEA. Here the CDR3 reads CSVVPRAEGYTF. CDR3 bases: TGCAGCGTTGTTCCCAGGGCCGAGGGCTACACCTTC.

The V gene is TRBV4-3, the J gene TRBJ2-2; D unclear. The CDR3 spans 13 residues. V shed 2 bases and J shed 4 bases, with 5 bases lying between them. The V gene's germline CDR1 is LGHNA and CDR2 YSLEER. The CDR3 DNA reads TGCGCCAGCAGCCAACGACCCACCGGGGAGCTGTTTTTT. Translated, it gives CASSQRPTGELFF.

The chain uses TRBV12-3 or TRBV12-4 and TRBJ2-5; the match to TRBD2 covers 15 bases. Unmatched junction bases numbered 10, after V lost 2 bases and J lost 0 bases. CDR3 length: 20 residues. For the CDR3, the DNA is TGTGCCAGCAGTTTACGGGGACTAGCGGGGGGCCAGACGTACCAAGAGACCCAGTACTTC. This translates into CASSLRGLAGGQTYQETQYF.

This clonotype was recorded at least ten times. CDR3 sequence reads: CAVGQASNQPQHF. The CDR3 DNA reads as TGTGCCGTCGGACAGGCCAGCAATCAGCCCCAGCATTTT. The V call is TRBV10-3, the J call TRBJ1-5, with TRBD1 identical over 7 bases. V trimming: 11 bases; J trimming: 1 base; junction bases outside the gene matches: 5. The CDR3 covers 13 residues. Germline CDR1 reads ENHRY; CDR2 reads SYGVKD.

The J gene is TRBJ2-3, the V gene TRBV4-3; D gene uncertain. The V end lost 1 base, the J end lost 0 bases, and 8 bases lay between the germline ends. The CDR3 covers 15 residues. Germline V lookup: CDR1 LGHNA, CDR2 YSLEER. The CDR3 bases are TGCGCCAGCAGCCAAGGATCGAGAAGCACAGATACGCAGTATTTT. It yields the protein CASSQGSRSTDTQYF.

This clonotype was observed a handful of times. V usage is TRBV11-3 and J usage is TRBJ2-1, with D hard to call. The CDR3 sequence is 15 residues long. V lost 0 bases, J lost 4 bases, and 10 bases lay in between. Per germline, CDR1 SGHNT and CDR2 YENEEA. This chain's CDR3 is CASSLDSRTYNEQFF. CDR3 in DNA: TGTGCCAGCAGCTTAGACTCCCGAACTTACAATGAGCAGTTCTTC. Using reference TRBV11-3 and TRBJ2-1 for the parts outside the CDR3, the full variable domain is EAGVVQSPRYKIIEKKQPVAFWCNPISGHNTLYWYLQNLGQGPELLIRYENEEAVDDSQLPKDRFSAERLKGVDSTLKIQPAELGDSAVYLCASSLDSRTYNEQFFGPGTRLTVL.

This clonotype was counted only a few times. J is TRBJ1-6 and V is TRBV6-1, with D perhaps TRBD1 (5 bases). V was pared by 7 bases and J by 9 bases, with 25 bases between. Germline V CDR1 and CDR2: MNHNS, SASEGT. This CDR3 contains 17 residues. Here the CDR3 DNA reads TGTGCCAGCACTCTCCGGGGGGGAGCAGGGTTGGGTTCACCCCTCCACTTT. Translated, it gives CASTLRGGAGLGSPLHF.

This clonotype was detected only a few times. The gene calls are TRBV27 and TRBJ1-2; D is perhaps TRBD1 (6 bases). V was pared by 1 base and J by 1 base, with 10 bases between. Germline lookup yields CDR1 MNHEY and CDR2 SMNVEV (reference sequence). This CDR3 spans 15 amino acids. The CDR3: CASSLLGGVNYGYTF. The CDR3, as DNA: TGTGCCAGCAGTTTATTAGGGGGTGTTAACTATGGCTACACCTTC.

The sample holds many counts of this clonotype. V is TRBV20-1 and J is TRBJ1-5, with TRBD1 identical over 8 bases. V shed 3 bases, J shed 0 bases, and the junction held 22 bases outside the gene matches. The CDR3 has 21 residues. CDR1 is DFQATT and CDR2 is SNEGSKA in the germline V gene (reference sequence). For the CDR3, the DNA is TGCAGTGCTAGGGATTCCGGGACAGGAGTACAGTCACACTATAGCAATCAGCCCCAGCATTTT. Translated: CSARDSGTGVQSHYSNQPQHF.

This clonotype was counted many times. The J gene is TRBJ2-3, the V gene TRBV7-2, with 7 bases lining up with TRBD2. Germline V CDR1 and CDR2: SGHTA, FQGNSA. The CDR3 runs to 15 residues. V trimming: 1 base; J trimming: 5 bases; junction bases outside the gene matches: 6. The CDR3 DNA sequence: TGTGCCAGCAGCTTAGAGCTAGCGGTATTAGATACGCAGTATTTT. Protein sequence: CASSLELAVLDTQYF.

This clonotype was seen more than once but under ten times. V usage is TRBV7-2 and J usage is TRBJ2-3; perhaps TRBD2 as D (6 bases). V was trimmed by 5 bases and J by 3 bases, leaving 15 bases between them. CDR1 is SGHTA, CDR2 FQGNSA, per germline. The CDR3 spans 15 residues. CDR3 DNA: TGTGCCAGCAGCCCACGACTAGTACAAACAGATACGCAGTATTTT. Its protein is CASSPRLVQTDTQYF.

Many counts were recorded for this clonotype. This chain links TRBV4-3 with TRBJ2-5; a possible D gene is TRBD1 (6 bases). In germline, CDR1 is LGHNA, CDR2 YSLEER. The length of the CDR3 is 18 residues. Trimming took 0 bases from V and 4 from J, leaving 21 bases between them. The CDR3 region is CASSQETAARQVIETQYF. DNA of the CDR3: TGCGCCAGCAGCCAAGAAACAGCCGCTCGACAGGTGATAGAGACCCAGTACTTC.

This clonotype was recorded many times. V gene TRBV20-1 combines with J gene TRBJ1-1; no clear D. Trimming stripped 6 bases from V and 1 base from J, with 12 bases between. This CDR3 region has 13 residues. Germline CDR1 is DFQATT and CDR2 is SNEGSKA (reference sequence). DNA of the CDR3: TGCAGTGCCTCTCAAGGGAGGAACACTGAAGCTTTCTTT. This sequence encodes CSASQGRNTEAFF.

V and J are TRBV15 and TRBJ1-2; D unclear. The germline V gene has CDR1 LNHNV and CDR2 YYDKDF (reference sequence). Trimming removed 0 bases at V and 7 bases at J, with 9 bases between. The CDR3 is 13 amino acids. The CDR3 nucleotides read TGTGCCACCAGCAGAGAGGGAGGACTTGGCTACACCTTC. It encodes CATSREGGLGYTF.

The rearrangement joins TRBV6-1 to TRBJ1-2; D ambiguous. The CDR3 runs to 13 residues. Germline V gives CDR1 MNHNS, CDR2 SASEGT. CDR3 sequence: CATHRAVNYGYTF. CDR3 bases: TGTGCAACACACCGGGCAGTTAACTATGGCTACACCTTC.

The table lists this clonotype with many counts. This chain links TRBV6-1 with TRBJ1-5; D gene unclear. The V end was cut by 6 bases, the J end by 0 bases, with 6 bases between. The germline gives CDR1 MNHNS, CDR2 SASEGT. The CDR3 consists of 13 residues. This chain's CDR3 is CASSEYSNQPQHF. The DNA of the CDR3 is TGTGCCAGCAGCGAGTATAGCAATCAGCCCCAGCATTTT.

This clonotype was recorded a few times. V is TRBV12-3 or TRBV12-4 and J is TRBJ2-1, with D perhaps assigned TRBD1 or TRBD2 (5 bases each). The CDR3 sequence is 15 residues long. With 5 bases removed from V and 6 bases from J, the gap between germline ends came to 17 bases. The CDR3 sequence: CASSPLWGTPNEQFF. The CDR3 DNA reads TGTGCCAGCAGTCCCCTTTGGGGGACCCCCAATGAGCAGTTCTTC.

The table lists this clonotype with a few counts. The chain is built from TRBV6-2 or TRBV6-3 and TRBJ2-6; D is perhaps TRBD1 (6 bases). The CDR3 length is 16 residues. Between the trimmed V and J ends, which lost 5 bases and 2 bases, there was a span of 13 bases. CDR1 and CDR2 (germline): MNHEY, SVGEGT. The CDR3 loop is CASSPTGFPGANVLTF. In nucleotides, the CDR3 is TGTGCCAGCAGTCCTACAGGGTTCCCTGGGGCCAACGTCCTGACTTTC.

In its sample, this clonotype was seen many times. This chain uses TRBV6-1 with TRBJ2-3, with 10 bases identical to TRBD2. The CDR3 consists of 15 residues. Germline V gives CDR1 MNHNS, CDR2 SASEGT. The V segment lost 6 bases and the J segment 6 bases; nucleotides outside the gene matches: 9. DNA for the CDR3: TGTGCCAGCAGCCGAAGCGGGGGGGCCGGGGATACGCAGTATTTT. Protein: CASSRSGGAGDTQYF.

This clonotype was found many times. J is TRBJ1-2 and V is TRBV20-1; no clear D. CDR3 length equals 12 residues. CDR1 and CDR2 (germline): DFQATT, SNEGSKA (reference sequence). The germline V and J ends were trimmed by 6 bases and 5 bases, with 13 bases remaining between them. The CDR3 loop is CSATMSGYGYTF. The CDR3 DNA sequence: TGCAGTGCAACGATGTCTGGATATGGCTACACCTTC.

Many counts were recorded for this clonotype. This sequence joins TRBV7-9 and TRBJ2-7, with D maybe TRBD2 (7 bases). CDR3 size: 15 residues. Germline V gene data show CDR1 as SEHNR and CDR2 as FQNEAQ (reference sequence). V lost 5 bases, J lost 3 bases, and 17 bases lay in between. As DNA, the CDR3 is TGTGCCAGCAGCCCTCAAGGGGGAGGGTACTACGAGCAGTACTTC. Its translation: CASSPQGGGYYEQYF.

This clonotype was observed a few times. The chain joins TRBV7-6 to TRBJ2-1; no definite D call. CDR3 size: 14 residues. Germline V gene data show CDR1 as SGHVS and CDR2 as FNYEAQ. The germline V and J ends were trimmed by 5 bases and 2 bases, with 10 bases remaining between them. Written as DNA, the CDR3 is TGTGCCAGCAGCCAAGGCGGCACCTACAATGAGCAGTTCTTC. Amino acids: CASSQGGTYNEQFF.

Regarding this clonotype: This could be a read error, since a much larger clone is one nucleotide away. This rearrangement joins TRBV20-1 to TRBJ2-7; D is uncertain. Germline CDR1 and CDR2: DFQATT and SNEGSKA (reference sequence). The CDR3 is 13 amino acids. Here the CDR3 DNA reads TGCAGTGCTAGACCTCTGGACGGCTACAAGCAGTACTTC. Translation: CSARPLDGYKQYF.

V usage is TRBV27 and J usage is TRBJ2-2, with 7 bases identical to TRBD2. Trimming at V came to 3 bases and at J to 4 bases, leaving 2 bases not matched to a gene. The germline V gene encodes CDR1 MNHEY and CDR2 SMNVEV (reference sequence). The CDR3 spans 14 residues. CDR3 region: CASSFGGGTGELFF. In DNA form, the CDR3 reads TGTGCCAGCAGTTTTGGGGGGGGCACCGGGGAGCTGTTTTTT.

This clonotype was detected a few times. V is TRBV5-6 and J is TRBJ1-1; TRBD1 aligns across 10 bases. With V trimmed by 4 bases and J by 4 bases, 7 bases remained unmatched. The CDR3 runs 15 residues. Germline CDR1 is SGHDT and CDR2 is YYEEEE. The CDR3 spells CASSGGTGEVTEAFF. DNA for the CDR3: TGTGCCAGCAGCGGGGGGACAGGGGAAGTCACTGAAGCTTTCTTT.

This clonotype has a count of ten or more. The chain uses TRBV20-1 and TRBJ2-5; 8 bases agree with TRBD2. V shed 0 bases and J 3 bases; nucleotides not matched to a gene: 9. This CDR3 comprises 16 residues. The germline V gene has CDR1 DFQATT and CDR2 SNEGSKA (reference sequence). The CDR3 DNA is TGCAGTGCTAGAGATCGGCCGGGACTAGTAGAAGAGACCCAGTACTTC. Translation: CSARDRPGLVEETQYF.

This clonotype has a count of ten or more. The chain links TRBV11-2 to TRBJ2-3; no reliable D call. Trimming removed 3 bases from V and 5 bases from J, with 3 bases in between. Germline-derived CDR1 and CDR2 are SGHAT and FQNNGV. The CDR3 totals 11 residues. CDR3 amino acids: CASSFLDTQYF. The CDR3 nucleotides read TGTGCCAGCAGCTTTCTAGATACGCAGTATTTT. The full variable domain, completed using reference TRBV11-2 and TRBJ2-3, is EAGVAQSPRYKIIEKRQSVAFWCNPISGHATLYWYQQILGQGPKLLIQFQNNGVVDDSQLPKDRFSAERLKGVDSTLKIQPAKLEDSAVYLCASSFLDTQYFGPGTRLTVL.

There are many counts of this clonotype. J is TRBJ2-3 and V is TRBV5-4; 14 bases agree with TRBD2. With 4 bases clipped from V and 6 bases from J, the junction kept 7 bases outside the gene matches. CDR3 length: 16 residues. Germline V gene data show CDR1 as SGHNT and CDR2 as YYREEE (reference sequence). For the CDR3, the DNA is TGTGCCAGCAGCACCGGGACTAGCGGGAGTCCTGATACGCAGTATTTT. Amino acids: CASSTGTSGSPDTQYF.